Ten or more counts support the clone carrying this T cell receptor beta chain. No antigen is known for it. This CDR3 is 15 amino acids long. The J segment lost 5 bases and the V segment lost 7 bases, leaving 5 bases of the junction unmatched. This specimen belongs to a study of identical twins. Study-level findings and limits: Within twin pairs, the out-of-frame alpha sequences they shared showed excess low generation probability. The more abundant beta clonotypes in cord blood had fewer insertions, and memory repertoires did not show this. It was possible that invariant MAIT and iNKT cells partly confounded the zero-insertion analyses.

TCRdb called the 5' RACE reads again in MiXCR, with one record for every CDR3 protein. The sample records fewer than 800,000 distinct CDR3 sequences, roughly 7.2% being singletons. These data also featured in a second study, about yellow fever vaccine responses in identical twins.

The chain employs TRBV12-3 or TRBV12-4 and TRBJ2-2, with 12 bases identical to TRBD2. Sequenced material: PBMCs. The clonotype was recovered from a woman younger than 35 in good health. The CDR3 loop is CASTSGRGPTGELFF. DNA for the CDR3: TGTGCCAGCACTAGCGGGAGGGGACCTACCGGGGAGCTGTTTTTT.